These 28 T cell receptor beta chains originate from one sample sequenced in a study of shared clonotypes between healthy human individuals. Using immunoSEQ multiplex PCR, the repertoire was profiled, and TCRdb retains in-frame clones only, with some absent. The sample yields 2 million to 2.5 million clones, about 94% seen once. Sequencing used naive CD4+ T cells sorted from blood. The subset denotes: CD45RA+ positively selected. Receptors originate from a man aged 18 to 35 in good health.

The J gene is TRBJ2-2, the V gene TRBV30, with D possibly TRBD1 on 6 matching bases. V dropped 3 bases and J dropped 5 bases, with 16 bases sitting between them. Germline assignment: CDR1 GTSNPN and CDR2 SVGIG (reference sequence). This CDR3 has 15 residues. DNA for the CDR3: TGTGCCTGGAGCGATCTTATTCAGGGGACCGGGGAGCTGTTTTTT. Translated, it gives CAWSDLIQGTGELFF.

The J gene is TRBJ1-4, the V gene TRBV18, with 10 bases identical to TRBD1. This CDR3 region has 16 residues. The trim removed 4 bases at V and 1 base at J, leaving 3 bases unmatched. The V gene's germline CDR1 is KGHSH and CDR2 LQKENI. CDR3 sequence (DNA): TGTGCCAGCTCACTATGGGACAGGGGAACTAATGAAAAACTGTTTTTT. It is translated as CASSLWDRGTNEKLFF.

In regard to this clone: The same CDR3 is also encoded by other DNA sequences in this sample. The V gene is TRBV2, the J gene TRBJ2-2, with 10 bases identical to TRBD2. The CDR3 sequence is 15 residues long. V dropped 5 bases and J dropped 4; count of bases not matched to a gene: 4. Per the germline V gene, CDR1 is SNHLY and CDR2 is FYNNEI. Written as DNA, the CDR3 is TGTGCCAGCAGTTTAGCGGGAGGAGGCACCGGGGAGCTGTTTTTT. Translated, it gives CASSLAGGGTGELFF.

V is TRBV5-6 and J is TRBJ1-2; TRBD1 might be the D (5 bases). The CDR3 totals 13 residues. Trimming removed 3 bases at V and 4 bases at J, with 10 bases between. Germline CDR1 is SGHDT and CDR2 is YYEEEE. CDR3 region: CASSWLRGYGYTF. CDR3 coding DNA: TGTGCCAGCAGCTGGCTGAGGGGCTATGGCTACACCTTC.

About this clone: Other DNA sequences in this sample translate to the same CDR3. The rearrangement uses TRBV30 and TRBJ1-2; D ambiguous. Germline CDR1 is GTSNPN and CDR2 is SVGIG (reference sequence). V lost 2 bases to trimming and J lost 2 bases, with 6 bases between them. The CDR3 covers 12 residues. CDR3 amino acids: CAWSLGNYGYTF. The DNA for the CDR3 is TGTGCCTGGAGTCTCGGGAACTATGGCTACACCTTC.

The J gene is TRBJ2-4, the V gene TRBV9; D might be TRBD2 (5 bases). The V gene's germline CDR1 is SGDLS and CDR2 YYNGEE. The V end lost 3 bases, the J end lost 5 bases, and 15 bases lay between the germline ends. The CDR3 has 15 residues. The CDR3 here is CASSANGINQNIQYF. CDR3 coding DNA: TGTGCCAGCAGCGCTAACGGGATTAACCAAAACATTCAGTACTTC. Drawing the rest from reference TRBV9 and TRBJ2-4, the complete variable domain is DSGVTQTPKHLITATGQRVTLRCSPRSGDLSVYWYQQSLDQGLQFLIQYYNGEERAKGNILERFSAQQFPDLHSELNLSSLELGDSALYFCASSANGINQNIQYFGAGTRLSVL.

This chain links TRBV29-1 with TRBJ1-4, with 7 bases matching TRBD1. Unmatched junction bases numbered 3, after V lost 7 bases and J lost 1 base. This CDR3 comprises 13 residues. Germline V CDR1 and CDR2: SQVTM, ANQGSEA. The CDR3 coding sequence is TGCAGCGCCCACAGGGGAACTAATGAAAAACTGTTTTTT. Translated: CSAHRGTNEKLFF.

The chain uses TRBV6-1 and TRBJ2-1; no definite D call. Germline CDR1 and CDR2: MNHNS and SASEGT. This CDR3 is 11 amino acids long. V lost 2 bases and J 8 bases, leaving 4 bases between the germline ends. The DNA of the CDR3 is TGTGCCAGCAGTGAACTCCATGAGCAGTTCTTC. It codes for CASSELHEQFF.

The chain joins TRBV7-2 to TRBJ1-6; possibly TRBD1 for D (6 bases). V was cut by 5 bases and J by 5 bases, with 13 bases left in between. Germline CDR1 SGHTA, CDR2 FQGNSA. This CDR3 has 15 amino acids. DNA of the CDR3: TGTGCCAGCAGCATACAGGGTTGGGATAATTCACCCCTCCACTTT. It encodes CASSIQGWDNSPLHF.

V and J are TRBV7-2 and TRBJ2-7; perhaps TRBD2 as D (6 bases). The CDR3 spans 17 residues. Trimming took off 2 bases at V and 7 bases at J, with 24 bases between the two ends. Germline CDR1 reads SGHTA; CDR2 reads FQGNSA. The CDR3 sequence: CASSLYSGTVPLGEQYF. CDR3 DNA: TGTGCCAGCAGCTTATATAGTGGGACTGTTCCGCTGGGAGAGCAGTACTTC.

With regard to this clone: Other nucleotide sequences from this sample produce the same CDR3. The V call is TRBV5-1, the J call TRBJ2-7; no clear D gene. This CDR3 comprises 13 residues. Per the germline V gene, CDR1 is SGHRS and CDR2 is YFSETQ. V lost 0 bases, J lost 2 bases, and 6 bases lay in between. The CDR3: CASSLASPYEQYF. Here the CDR3 DNA reads TGCGCCAGCAGCTTGGCTTCCCCCTACGAGCAGTACTTC.

The DNA of the CDR3 is TGTGCCAGCAGTGGAATGGGCGGATGGGACACTGAAGCTTTCTTT. Translation gives CASSGMGGWDTEAFF. V gene TRBV2 combines with J gene TRBJ1-1; D is unresolved. In germline, CDR1 is SNHLY, CDR2 FYNNEI. V lost 4 bases and J lost 3, with 15 bases in between. This CDR3 is built from 15 residues. Using reference TRBV2 and TRBJ1-1 for the parts outside the CDR3, the full variable domain is EPEVTQTPSHQVTQMGQEVILRCVPISNHLYFYWYRQILGQKVEFLVSFYNNEISEKSEIFDDQFSVERPDGSNFTLKIRSTKLEDSAMYFCASSGMGGWDTEAFFGQGTRLTVV.

V and J are TRBV5-6 and TRBJ1-4; unclear D gene. There are 15 residues in the CDR3. Germline V gene data show CDR1 as SGHDT and CDR2 as YYEEEE. V gave up 4 bases and J gave up 1 base, with 11 bases separating them. For the CDR3, the DNA is TGTGCCAGCAGCCAGGACTTGGGAACTAATGAAAAACTGTTTTTT. Encoded protein: CASSQDLGTNEKLFF.

This clone was seen just once. The sample holds other DNA sequences that translate to the same CDR3. V usage is TRBV29-1 and J usage is TRBJ1-1, with D unresolved. This CDR3 has 13 amino acids. The V end was cut by 4 bases, the J end by 1 base, with 10 bases between. The germline V gene encodes CDR1 SQVTM and CDR2 ANQGSEA. The CDR3 here is CSVVGRANTEAFF. The CDR3 region has the DNA TGCAGCGTTGTAGGGAGGGCGAACACTGAAGCTTTCTTT.

The chain uses TRBV6-1 and TRBJ2-2; 10 bases match TRBD2. V was clipped by 4 bases and J by 5 bases; unmatched bases: 16. This CDR3 has 19 residues. Germline V gene sequence: CDR1 MNHNS, CDR2 SASEGT. The CDR3 loop is CASSGRRGAGGLGTGELFF. As DNA, the CDR3 is TGTGCCAGCAGTGGACGCCGGGGAGCGGGGGGGCTCGGGACCGGGGAGCTGTTTTTT.

This chain joins TRBV7-9 and TRBJ1-4, with D perhaps TRBD1 (5 bases). Trimming removed 5 bases from V and 8 bases from J, with 12 bases in between. This CDR3 contains 13 residues. Germline V gene sequence: CDR1 SEHNR, CDR2 FQNEAQ (reference sequence). The CDR3 DNA reads as TGTGCCAGCAGCAGGGGCCCCGGGGAAAAACTGTTTTTT. Amino acids: CASSRGPGEKLFF. The full variable domain, its missing parts supplied by reference TRBV7-9 and TRBJ1-4, is DTGVSQNPRHKITKRGQNVTFRCDPISEHNRLYWYRQTLGQGPEFLTYFQNEAQLEKSRLLSDRFSAERPKGSFSTLEIQRTEQGDSAMYLCASSRGPGEKLFFGSGTQLSVL.

The V and J genes are TRBV27 and TRBJ2-7, with 8 nucleotides matching TRBD1. Germline assignment: CDR1 MNHEY and CDR2 SMNVEV (reference sequence). The junction had 2 bases not matched to a gene; V was cut back by 5 bases and J by 2 bases. This CDR3 region has 13 residues. DNA of the CDR3: TGTGCCAGCAGTACAGGGGGGCCCTACGAGCAGTACTTC. It is translated as CASSTGGPYEQYF.

The gene calls are TRBV28 and TRBJ2-7; 9 bases agree with TRBD1. The CDR3 contains 15 residues. Unmatched junction bases numbered 7, after V lost 5 bases and J lost 2 bases. In germline, CDR1 is MDHEN, CDR2 SYDVKM. The CDR3 protein is CASSGAGTGTYEQYF. In DNA, the CDR3 is TGTGCCAGCAGTGGGGCCGGGACAGGGACCTACGAGCAGTACTTC.

V usage is TRBV11-2 and J usage is TRBJ2-7; 9 nucleotides match TRBD2. V lost 4 bases and J lost 3; bases outside the gene matches: 4. The CDR3 length is 14 residues. Germline-derived CDR1 and CDR2 are SGHAT and FQNNGV. In DNA form, the CDR3 reads TGTGCCAGCAGCTCCTCTAGCGGGGTCTACGAGCAGTACTTC. The encoded protein is CASSSSSGVYEQYF. Looking up the rest from reference TRBV11-2 and TRBJ2-7 gives the full variable domain: EAGVAQSPRYKIIEKRQSVAFWCNPISGHATLYWYQQILGQGPKLLIQFQNNGVVDDSQLPKDRFSAERLKGVDSTLKIQPAKLEDSAVYLCASSSSSGVYEQYFGPGTRLTVT.

This clone was recorded once. This sequence joins TRBV15 and TRBJ2-3, with D possibly TRBD2 on 5 matching bases. This CDR3 spans 12 amino acids. Trimming removed 3 bases at V and 6 bases at J, with 7 bases between. CDR1 and CDR2 from the germline V gene are LNHNV and YYDKDF (reference sequence). The CDR3 region has the DNA TGTGCCACCAGCAGGTGGGAGGATACGCAGTATTTT. It is translated as CATSRWEDTQYF. Looking up the rest from reference TRBV15 and TRBJ2-3 gives the full variable domain: DAMVIQNPRYQVTQFGKPVTLSCSQTLNHNVMYWYQQKSSQAPKLLFHYYDKDFNNEADTPDNFQSRRPNTSFCFLDIRSPGLGDTAMYLCATSRWEDTQYFGPGTRLTVL.

In regard to this clone: Other DNA sequences of this sample code for an identical CDR3. The chain carries TRBV6-6 and TRBJ2-5, with unresolved D. CDR3 length: 11 residues. CDR1 MNHNY and CDR2 SVGAGI come from the germline V gene (reference sequence). Trimming shortened V by 2 bases and J by 5 bases, and 3 bases separated the two germline ends. CDR3 residues: CASSYRETQYF. In nucleotides, the CDR3 is TGTGCCAGCAGTTACAGGGAGACCCAGTACTTC.

V is TRBV5-1 and J is TRBJ2-3; TRBD2 matches 7 bases. The CDR3 contains 15 residues. Per germline, CDR1 SGHRS and CDR2 YFSETQ. With V trimmed by 4 bases and J by 2 bases, 7 bases remained unmatched. The CDR3: CASSHGRGFTDTQYF. CDR3 sequence (DNA): TGCGCCAGCAGCCACGGGCGGGGGTTCACAGATACGCAGTATTTT.

In nucleotides, the CDR3 is TGTGCCAGCAGTTCAGGAGTGAGGCGAGAGACCCAGTACTTC. It translates to CASSSGVRRETQYF. This sequence joins TRBV27 and TRBJ2-5, with D uncertain. The CDR3 contains 14 residues. V was pared by 4 bases and J by 4 bases, with 13 bases between. Germline V CDR1 and CDR2: MNHEY, SMNVEV (reference sequence).

The chain combines TRBV6-1 with TRBJ2-2; 8 bases align to TRBD1. The germline V gene has CDR1 MNHNS and CDR2 SASEGT. The length of the CDR3 is 16 residues. Trimming removed 3 bases from V and 5 bases from J; junction bases left unmatched: 8. The CDR3 is CASSEQGAELTGELFF. The CDR3 DNA is TGTGCCAGCAGTGAGCAGGGGGCGGAATTGACCGGGGAGCTGTTTTTT.

Note on this clone: The same CDR3 is also encoded by other DNA sequences in this sample. The chain links TRBV15 to TRBJ2-7; tentative D call: TRBD1 (5 bases). V was pared by 0 bases and J by 3 bases, with 9 bases between. CDR1 and CDR2 from the germline V gene are LNHNV and YYDKDF (reference sequence). This CDR3 contains 14 residues. CDR3 DNA: TGTGCCACCAGCAGAGAAGGCCAGGGCTACGAGCAGTACTTC. Translating it yields CATSREGQGYEQYF.

The chain uses TRBV5-4 and TRBJ2-1, with 9 bases that match TRBD2. The V gene end was trimmed by 3 bases and the J gene end by 6 bases; junction bases not matched to a gene: 4. Germline V gene sequence: CDR1 SGHNT, CDR2 YYREEE (reference sequence). The CDR3 covers 14 residues. The CDR3 nucleotides are TGTGCCAGCAGCTCGGGACTAGCAATCAATGAGCAGTTCTTC. Its protein product is CASSSGLAINEQFF.

This rearrangement joins TRBV28 to TRBJ2-1, with D tentatively TRBD1 (6 bases). V dropped 5 bases and J dropped 7 bases, with 15 bases sitting between them. CDR3 size: 14 residues. The germline V gene encodes CDR1 MDHEN and CDR2 SYDVKM. CDR3 coding DNA: TGTGCCAGCAGTGCCCACACTACAGGGAATGAGCAGTTCTTC. Its translation: CASSAHTTGNEQFF.

The CDR3 DNA reads as TGTGCCACCAGCAGAGATCTGGGATCCGAGCAGTACTTC. This codes for CATSRDLGSEQYF. The chain carries TRBV15 and TRBJ2-7; D gene ambiguous. CDR1 and CDR2 from the germline V gene are LNHNV and YYDKDF (reference sequence). The CDR3 contains 13 residues. The germline V and J ends were trimmed by 0 bases and 6 bases, with 9 bases remaining between them.